A single sample is the source of the 30 T cell receptor beta chains below, sequenced in a study of blood T cell repertoires in COVID-19. Sequenced by immunoSEQ multiplex PCR; TCRdb stores in-frame clones only, minus some. The table includes about 180,000 clones, approximately 85% detected once. Sequences were obtained from PBMCs or T cells enriched from blood (not recorded which). These receptors were obtained from a woman aged 25 to 39 who had recovered from COVID-19.

This CDR3 is CATSREGNGYTF. In nucleotides, the CDR3 is TGTGCCACGTCACGGGAGGGGAATGGCTACACCTTC. The chain couples TRBV6-5 to TRBJ1-2; D perhaps matches TRBD1 (5 bases). Germline V CDR1 and CDR2: MNHEY, SVGAGI. The CDR3 is 12 residues long. The V and J ends lost 10 bases and 6 bases respectively, with 15 bases between them.

CDR3 sequence (DNA): TGCGCCAGCAGCCAAGGTCCTTCTGATTCACCCCTCCACTTT. As protein: CASSQGPSDSPLHF. The rearrangement joins TRBV4-1 to TRBJ1-6; the D is unclear. This CDR3 has 14 residues. Germline V lookup: CDR1 MGHRA, CDR2 YSYEKL. Trimming cost V 1 base and J 8 bases, with 9 bases left between them.

The J gene is TRBJ2-7, the V gene TRBV10-3, with 7 positions matching TRBD1. From germline, CDR1 is ENHRY and CDR2 SYGVKD. V was pared by 4 bases and J by 1 base, with 4 bases of the junction left unmatched. The CDR3 runs to 14 residues. CDR3 coding DNA: TGTGCCATCAGTGTTTTACAGGGGTCCTACGAGCAGTACTTC. Translated, it gives CAISVLQGSYEQYF.

This chain joins TRBV28 and TRBJ2-7; TRBD1 aligns across 7 bases. Per the germline V gene, CDR1 is MDHEN and CDR2 is SYDVKM. CDR3 length: 15 residues. J was trimmed by 5 bases and V by 8 bases; bases with no gene match: 15. The CDR3 region is CASLRTGVNGDEQYF. DNA for the CDR3: TGTGCCAGCCTTCGGACAGGTGTGAATGGGGACGAGCAGTACTTC.

Only one count was recorded for this clone. The genes are TRBV7-8 and TRBJ2-7; 8 bases are a match to TRBD1. The CDR3 length is 14 residues. The ends lost 5 bases at V and 6 bases at J; junction bases unmatched: 9. Germline CDR1 and CDR2: SGHVS and FQNEAQ. In DNA, the CDR3 is TGTGCCAGCAGCCCCCGGACAGGGAGAGGCGAGCAGTACTTC. This sequence encodes CASSPRTGRGEQYF.

The genes are TRBV5-4 and TRBJ2-7, with D possibly matching TRBD2 (5 bases). Germline values: CDR1 SGHNT, CDR2 YYREEE (reference sequence). The V gene lost 0 bases and the J gene lost 1 base, with 17 bases spanning the gap. CDR3 size: 17 residues. As DNA, the CDR3 is TGTGCCAGCAGCTTGGGAGGAAATAGCGCCCCTTCCTACGAGCAGTACTTC. Translated: CASSLGGNSAPSYEQYF.

CDR3 nucleotides: TGTGCCAGCAGTGATCCACAGGGGAGAAATGGCTACACCTTC. It translates to CASSDPQGRNGYTF. V gene TRBV6-1 combines with J gene TRBJ1-2, with TRBD1 matching over 7 bases. The length of the CDR3 is 14 residues. CDR1 and CDR2 from the germline V gene are MNHNS and SASEGT. Trimming took 3 bases from V and 6 from J; bases not matched to a gene: 7.

This clone occurred a few times. V is TRBV4-1 and J is TRBJ2-3; a weak D match, TRBD2 (9 bases). Germline CDR1 MGHRA, CDR2 YSYEKL. The CDR3 consists of 20 residues. V gave up 6 bases and J gave up 2 bases, with 30 bases separating them. The CDR3 DNA reads TGCGCCAGCAGTTGGACAGGGAAAGAGGATAGCGGGAGAGCCACAGATACGCAGTATTTT. Residues: CASSWTGKEDSGRATDTQYF.

CDR3 sequence: CASGSAGGRETDEQYF. The CDR3, as DNA: TGTGCTAGTGGTTCCGCCGGGGGGCGGGAGACGGACGAGCAGTACTTC. The chain joins TRBV12-5 to TRBJ2-7, with D tentatively TRBD2 (7 bases). CDR1 is LGHNT, CDR2 FRNRAP, per germline. This CDR3 contains 16 residues. V was pared by 4 bases and J by 5 bases, with 21 bases between.

This clone showed up just once. V usage is TRBV10-3 and J usage is TRBJ1-1; 9 nucleotides match TRBD1. CDR1 ENHRY and CDR2 SYGVKD come from the germline V gene. There are 15 residues in the CDR3. The V and J ends lost 0 bases and 4 bases, in that order; junction bases with no gene match: 3. CDR3 sequence (DNA): TGTGCCATCAGTGAGTCCGGGACAGGGCGCACTGAAGCTTTCTTT. Amino acids: CAISESGTGRTEAFF.

This chain links TRBV3-1 (or the pseudogene TRBV3-2) with TRBJ1-2, with 7 positions matching TRBD1. The CDR3 has 16 amino acids. Germline V gene sequence: CDR1 LGHDT, CDR2 YNNKEL (reference sequence). J gave up 3 bases and V 4 bases, and 11 bases lay outside the gene matches. CDR3 region: CASSLRQGRADYGYTF. The CDR3 coding sequence is TGTGCCAGCAGCCTTCGACAGGGAAGAGCGGACTATGGCTACACCTTC.

The chain joins TRBV28 to TRBJ1-1; D uncertain. Germline assignment: CDR1 MDHEN and CDR2 SYDVKM. The CDR3 spans 13 residues. With 6 bases removed from V and 4 bases from J, the gap between germline ends came to 12 bases. The CDR3 loop is CASRRGWRTEAFF. The CDR3 DNA reads TGTGCCAGCAGACGAGGGTGGCGCACTGAAGCTTTCTTT.

The rearrangement links TRBV28 to TRBJ1-2; D call uncertain. The CDR3 runs to 13 residues. V was trimmed by 5 bases and J by 3 bases, leaving 10 bases between them. CDR1 and CDR2 from the germline V gene are MDHEN and SYDVKM. In nucleotides, the CDR3 is TGTGCCAGCAGTGCCCCCGAGGACTATGGCTACACCTTC. Translation: CASSAPEDYGYTF.

The V gene is TRBV12-5, the J gene TRBJ2-5; 7 nucleotides agree with TRBD1. This CDR3 contains 12 residues. The germline CDR1 and CDR2 sequences are LGHNT and FRNRAP. The trim removed 5 bases at V and 11 bases at J, leaving 8 bases unmatched. The CDR3 DNA is TGTGCTAGTGGTCTGGGACAGTATAGGCAGTACTTC. It specifies CASGLGQYRQYF.

The chain couples TRBV27 to TRBJ2-1; D is ambiguous. This CDR3 contains 13 residues. The V end lost 3 bases, the J end lost 5 bases, and 8 bases lay between the germline ends. Germline lookup yields CDR1 MNHEY and CDR2 SMNVEV (reference sequence). The CDR3 loop is CASSFGPHNEQFF. The DNA for the CDR3 is TGTGCCAGCAGTTTTGGGCCACACAATGAGCAGTTCTTC.

The chain recombines TRBV6-5 with TRBJ2-3; TRBD1 agrees at 10 bases. CDR1 is MNHEY, CDR2 SVGAGI, per germline. CDR3 size: 14 residues. After removal of 5 bases from V and 5 bases from J, the junction contained 4 bases not matched to a gene. The CDR3 DNA is TGTGCCAGCAGTAGAGGGACAGGGGAAGATACGCAGTATTTT. Translated: CASSRGTGEDTQYF.

The rearrangement joins TRBV3-1 (or the pseudogene TRBV3-2) to TRBJ2-5, with a tentative D call TRBD2 (5 bases). This CDR3 is built from 11 residues. The germline CDR1 and CDR2 sequences are LGHDT and YNNKEL (reference sequence). V was trimmed by 5 bases and J by 7 bases, leaving 8 bases between them. Here the CDR3 reads CASSWSGTQYF. In DNA form, the CDR3 reads TGTGCCAGCAGCTGGAGCGGGACCCAGTACTTC.

The V call is TRBV7-9, the J call TRBJ2-7; possibly TRBD1 for D (6 bases). This CDR3 spans 16 amino acids. Trimming removed 5 bases from V and 4 bases from J, with 21 bases in between. CDR1 is SEHNR, CDR2 FQNEAQ, per germline (reference sequence). DNA of the CDR3: TGTGCCAGCAGCGAAGACCAGGGGTTTAATCCTTACGAGCAGTACTTC. Translated: CASSEDQGFNPYEQYF. The full variable domain, in which reference TRBV7-9 and TRBJ2-7 provide the parts outside the CDR3, is DTGVSQNPRHKITKRGQNVTFRCDPISEHNRLYWYRQTLGQGPEFLTYFQNEAQLEKSRLLSDRFSAERPKGSFSTLEIQRTEQGDSAMYLCASSEDQGFNPYEQYFGPGTRLTVT.

The rearrangement joins TRBV2 to TRBJ2-1; 11 positions match TRBD2. The CDR3 loop spans 19 amino acids. The germline V gene has CDR1 SNHLY and CDR2 FYNNEI. J was trimmed by 2 bases and V by 8 bases; bases with no gene match: 17. In DNA form, the CDR3 reads TGTGCCAGCGCTCTGAGAGGGGAAATAGCGGGAGGGCCCTACAATGAGCAGTTCTTC. Translation: CASALRGEIAGGPYNEQFF.

The count of this clone is one. The rearrangement joins TRBV5-5 to TRBJ1-2, with TRBD1 identical over 8 bases. This CDR3 region has 16 residues. J gave up 7 bases and V 1 base, and 12 bases lay outside the gene matches. Germline lookup yields CDR1 SGHKS and CDR2 YYEKEE (reference sequence). CDR3 in amino acids: CASSLIPDRAFSGYTF. CDR3 in DNA: TGTGCCAGCAGCTTGATTCCGGACAGGGCATTCAGTGGCTACACCTTC.

This clone was seen a handful of times. The chain employs TRBV14 and TRBJ1-1; perhaps TRBD1 as D (6 bases). The CDR3 consists of 14 residues. Germline V gene sequence: CDR1 SGHDN, CDR2 FVKESK. The ends were cut back, 1 base at V and 8 bases at J, with 14 bases in the middle. The CDR3 bases are TGTGCCAGCAGCCAAGTTTCGGGACAAACAGAAGCTTTCTTT. It translates to CASSQVSGQTEAFF.

This clone turned up a few times. The V and J genes are TRBV27 and TRBJ1-1; TRBD1 might be the D (5 bases). Trimming removed 7 bases from V and 0 bases from J, with 15 bases in between. The CDR3 runs to 15 residues. CDR1 and CDR2 (germline): MNHEY, SMNVEV (reference sequence). The CDR3 loop is CASTRRVLMNTEAFF. The CDR3 nucleotides read TGTGCCAGCACACGCAGGGTTCTTATGAACACTGAAGCTTTCTTT.

The chain combines TRBV7-9 with TRBJ2-3; 12 bases agree with TRBD2. With V trimmed by 5 bases and J by 4 bases, 13 bases remained unmatched. The CDR3 loop spans 18 amino acids. Germline V gives CDR1 SEHNR, CDR2 FQNEAQ (reference sequence). The CDR3 reads CASSPLRLAGVRADTQYF. The CDR3 DNA follows: TGTGCCAGCAGCCCTCTCCGACTAGCGGGAGTACGGGCAGATACGCAGTATTTT.

V is TRBV27 and J is TRBJ1-1, with D unclear. The germline CDR1 and CDR2 sequences are MNHEY and SMNVEV (reference sequence). V was trimmed by 3 bases and J by 8 bases, leaving 22 bases between them. This CDR3 has 16 amino acids. CDR3 region: CASSFFFRNAVSEAFF. The CDR3, as DNA: TGTGCCAGCAGTTTCTTTTTCAGGAATGCCGTGTCGGAAGCTTTCTTT.

V usage is TRBV19 and J usage is TRBJ2-3, with D uncertain. Germline CDR1 and CDR2: LNHDA and SQIVND (reference sequence). V was trimmed by 3 bases and J by 3 bases, leaving 13 bases between them. The CDR3 extends over 15 amino acids. CDR3 residues: CASSILAERTDTQYF. The CDR3 nucleotides are TGTGCCAGTAGTATTTTGGCGGAGAGGACAGATACGCAGTATTTT.

This sequence joins TRBV7-2 and TRBJ2-7; 9 nucleotides agree with TRBD1. CDR3 size: 14 residues. After removal of 6 bases from V and 3 bases from J, the junction contained 6 bases not matched to a gene. Germline V gene data show CDR1 as SGHTA and CDR2 as FQGNSA. As DNA, the CDR3 is TGTGCCAGCAGGCAGGGACAGGGTGACTACGAGCAGTACTTC. Translated, it gives CASRQGQGDYEQYF.

The rearrangement joins TRBV18 to TRBJ2-5; 9 bases agree with TRBD1. Germline CDR1 and CDR2: KGHSH and LQKENI. J lost 5 bases, V lost 5 bases, and 15 bases had no gene match. The CDR3 runs 17 residues. The CDR3 DNA reads TGTGCCAGCTCAATTGTGGGACAGGGTTCCCAGCAGGAGACCCAGTACTTC. Its translation: CASSIVGQGSQQETQYF.

The rearrangement links TRBV23-1 to TRBJ2-7; 7 bases align to TRBD1. TRBV23-1 is labeled an ORF, and its function is uncertain. The J segment lost 7 bases and the V segment lost 2 bases, leaving 23 bases of the junction unmatched. This CDR3 region has 19 residues. The CDR3 loop is CASSQDTRQGLLITSEQYF. In DNA, the CDR3 is TGCGCCAGCAGTCAAGATACGAGACAGGGCCTACTGATAACGTCGGAGCAGTACTTC.

V is TRBV7-9 and J is TRBJ2-5; the D gene is possibly TRBD2 (7 bases). Germline V lookup: CDR1 SEHNR, CDR2 FQNEAQ (reference sequence). The CDR3 consists of 15 residues. The germline V and J ends were trimmed by 5 bases and 5 bases, with 18 bases remaining between them. The CDR3 sequence: CASSPGGYREETQYF. CDR3 sequence (DNA): TGTGCCAGCAGCCCCGGGGGGTACAGGGAGGAGACCCAGTACTTC. The full variable domain, its missing parts supplied by reference TRBV7-9 and TRBJ2-5, is DTGVSQNPRHKITKRGQNVTFRCDPISEHNRLYWYRQTLGQGPEFLTYFQNEAQLEKSRLLSDRFSAERPKGSFSTLEIQRTEQGDSAMYLCASSPGGYREETQYFGPGTRLLVL.

The CDR3 DNA reads as TGCGCCAGCAGCTACTCCCGGGGACAGGGGAGGGATACGCAGTATTTT. Protein: CASSYSRGQGRDTQYF. The chain is built from TRBV5-1 and TRBJ2-3; 10 bases are a match to TRBD1. Per the germline V gene, CDR1 is SGHRS and CDR2 is YFSETQ. The CDR3 totals 16 residues. V gave up 3 bases and J gave up 6 bases; unmatched junction bases: 10. Together with reference TRBV5-1 and TRBJ2-3, the CDR3 gives the full variable domain: KAGVTQTPRYLIKTRGQQVTLSCSPISGHRSVSWYQQTPGQGLQFLFEYFSETQRNKGNFPGRFSGRQFSNSRSEMNVSTLELGDSALYLCASSYSRGQGRDTQYFGPGTRLTVL.